The rows below give T cell receptor beta chains drawn from one sample of a study of blood T cell repertoires in COVID-19. Assay used: immunoSEQ multiplex PCR; TCRdb lists only in-frame clones, some missing. The sample carries about 72,000 clones, around 84% recorded once. What was sequenced was peripheral blood. All receptors derive from a man in his sixties or seventies with active or convalescent COVID-19. The CDR3 runs from the conserved cysteine through the conserved F or W. The order of the fields is V gene, CDR3 length, D gene, J gene, clone size, CDR3 DNA, CDR3 protein. The D gene is left open where the match is weak. Only some rows state a clone size, as once, few, many or a class for expanded clones.

TRBV5-1	15	TRBD1	TRBJ2-1	.	TGCGCCAGCAGCCTCAATACGGCAGGGGGCGATGAGCAGTTCTTC	CASSLNTAGGDEQFF
TRBV27	14	.	TRBJ2-1	.	TGTGCCACCTGGGACTCCTCGCCCTCCAATGAGCAGTTCTTC	CATWDSSPSNEQFF
TRBV19	15	TRBD2	TRBJ2-1	few	TGTGCCAGTGCCTTTTTCCAGCGGGGGTACAATGAGCAGTTCTTC	CASAFFQRGYNEQFF
TRBV27	16	TRBD1	TRBJ1-6	.	TGTGCCAGCAGTTTAGAAGGGACAGGCCCTAATTCACCCCTCCACTTT	CASSLEGTGPNSPLHF
TRBV10-3	17	.	TRBJ1-3	.	TGTGCCATCAGCACTTCCGGGACACTGAGCTCTGGAAACACCATATATTTT	CAISTSGTLSSGNTIYF
TRBV14	14	.	TRBJ1-1	.	TGTGCCAGCAGCCAAAGCGGGAGGAACACTGAAGCTTTCTTT	CASSQSGRNTEAFF
TRBV29-1	12	TRBD1	TRBJ1-2	.	TGCAGCGTTTTCGGGGACAGGGGTGGCTACACCTTC	CSVFGDRGGYTF
TRBV5-1	14	TRBD1	TRBJ1-1	.	TGCGCCAGCAGCCGGACAGGGGGCAACACTGAAGCTTTCTTT	CASSRTGGNTEAFF
TRBV12-5	13	.	TRBJ1-1	.	TGTGCTACCTCGGAGGGGCTGAACACTGAAGCTTTCTTT	CATSEGLNTEAFF
TRBV25-1	14	.	TRBJ2-1	once	TGTGCCAGCAGTGACCCGTCGGGGGACAGAGAGCAGTTCTTC	CASSDPSGDREQFF
TRBV7-9	15	.	TRBJ1-2	.	TGTGCCAGCAGCACTTGGACAGAGCCCTTCTATGGCTACACCTTC	CASSTWTEPFYGYTF
TRBV5-1	14	.	TRBJ1-6	.	TGCGCCAGCAGCAGCGGGAATGTTAATTCACCCCTCCACTTT	CASSSGNVNSPLHF
TRBV19	14	TRBD1	TRBJ1-6	.	TGTGCCAGTAGTACACGGGACAGCTCATCACCCCTCCACTTT	CASSTRDSSSPLHF
TRBV3-1/TRBV3-2	14	TRBD2	TRBJ2-5	.	TGTGCCAGCAGCCCGCGGGAGCAGGAAGAGACCCAGTACTTC	CASSPREQEETQYF
TRBV6-1	16	TRBD2	TRBJ2-7	.	TGTGCCAGCAGTGATTTTGGGACTAGCGGGAGATACGAGCAGTACTTC	CASSDFGTSGRYEQYF
TRBV7-3	15	TRBD2	TRBJ2-7	once	TGTGCCAGCAGCGAATCTAGCGGGAGCGCCTACGAGCAGTACTTC	CASSESSGSAYEQYF
TRBV5-1	17	TRBD2	TRBJ2-3	.	TGCGCCAGCAGCTCTAAAAGACTAGCGGGAGACTCAGATACGCAGTATTTT	CASSSKRLAGDSDTQYF
TRBV7-9	16	TRBD1	TRBJ1-2	.	TGTGCCAGCAGCTTGGGGAGGGGACAGGGGGACTATGGCTACACCTTC	CASSLGRGQGDYGYTF
TRBV2	16	TRBD2	TRBJ2-3	.	TGTGCCAGCAGTGAAGGGTCTAGCGGGAGATTCGGTACGCAGTATTTT	CASSEGSSGRFGTQYF
TRBV10-3	15	.	TRBJ1-3	.	TGTGCCATCACGGGACAACTAGGACCGCAAAACACCATATATTTT	CAITGQLGPQNTIYF
TRBV10-3	15	TRBD2	TRBJ2-1	.	TGTGCCATCAGCCCAAGCGGGAGGATCTACAATGAGCAGTTCTTC	CAISPSGRIYNEQFF
TRBV28	14	.	TRBJ2-4	.	TGTGCCAGCACGGGTACGGTGACCAAAAACATTCAGTACTTC	CASTGTVTKNIQYF
TRBV4-1	15	.	TRBJ1-6	.	TGCGCCAGCAGCCAAGGCAGCTCCTATAATTCACCCCTCCACTTT	CASSQGSSYNSPLHF
TRBV5-6	15	.	TRBJ1-5	once	TGTGCCAGCAGCTTAAACCTGTTGAGGAATCAGCCCCAGCATTTT	CASSLNLLRNQPQHF
TRBV4-3	16	.	TRBJ2-3	.	TGCGCCAGCAGCCAAGGTGCGAAACCCAGCACAGATACGCAGTATTTT	CASSQGAKPSTDTQYF
TRBV2	14	TRBD1	TRBJ1-5	.	TGTGCCAGCAGGGGACAGATAAGCAATCAGCCCCAGCATTTT	CASRGQISNQPQHF
TRBV6-2/TRBV6-3	20	TRBD2	TRBJ2-7	.	TGTGCCAGCAGCACTCGGATGAGACTAGCGGGAGAAGGGGGCTCCTACGAGCAGTACTTC	CASSTRMRLAGEGGSYEQYF
TRBV7-2	13	.	TRBJ2-5	.	TGTGCCAGCAGCCTGCTACCTAGGGAGACCCAGTACTTC	CASSLLPRETQYF
TRBV6-2/TRBV6-3	13	TRBD1	TRBJ1-2	once	TGTGCCAGCAGTTGGGACAGCGGGGGAGGCTACACCTTC	CASSWDSGGGYTF
TRBV5-1	18	TRBD1	TRBJ2-1	.	TGCGCCAGCAGCTTGGATCCCGCGACAGGGACGACCTACAATGAGCAGTTCTTC	CASSLDPATGTTYNEQFF
TRBV9	15	TRBD1	TRBJ1-4	.	TGTGCCAGCAGCAGACAGGGAATAGTAAACGAAAAACTGTTTTTT	CASSRQGIVNEKLFF
TRBV7-6	12	.	TRBJ2-7	.	TGTGCCAGCAATACGGGAGTAAGCGAGCAGTACTTC	CASNTGVSEQYF
TRBV2	12	.	TRBJ1-5	.	TGTGCCAGCACAGGGGGCAATCAGCCCCAGCATTTT	CASTGGNQPQHF
TRBV3-1/TRBV3-2	14	.	TRBJ1-2	.	TGTGCCAGCAGCCCAACGACAGCTAACTATGGCTACACCTTC	CASSPTTANYGYTF
TRBV28	16	TRBD1	TRBJ1-1	.	TGTGCCAGCAGTTTACTTGGGACAGGGAGCGTCGCTGAAGCTTTCTTT	CASSLLGTGSVAEAFF
TRBV30	14	.	TRBJ2-7	.	TGTGCCTGGAGGCTGACAGGCTTACTAAACGAGCAGTACTTC	CAWRLTGLLNEQYF
TRBV28	14	.	TRBJ1-3	.	TGTGCCAGCAGTTTCCAGGGCACTGGAAACACCATATATTTT	CASSFQGTGNTIYF
TRBV24-1	13	.	TRBJ1-5	.	TGTGCCACCAGTGATTTTAAGGGGCAGCCCCAGCATTTT	CATSDFKGQPQHF
TRBV6-1	15	.	TRBJ1-1	.	TGTGCCAGCAGTGAAGAGGCAACAGGGAACACTGAAGCTTTCTTT	CASSEEATGNTEAFF
TRBV19	16	.	TRBJ2-5	once	TGTGCCAGTAGTATAAGGTCAGCCCGGGGAGAAGAGACCCAGTACTTC	CASSIRSARGEETQYF
TRBV6-5	15	TRBD1	TRBJ1-1	.	TGTGCCAGCAGGAGACAGGGCCAATCGAACACTGAAGCTTTCTTT	CASRRQGQSNTEAFF
TRBV19	15	TRBD2	TRBJ2-1	.	TGTGCCAGTAGTATCCGTTTACTAGCGCTTAATGAGCAGTTCTTC	CASSIRLLALNEQFF
TRBV28	16	TRBD2	TRBJ2-2	.	TGTGCCAGCAGTTCCGGGGGGGCGACGAACACCGGGGAGCTGTTTTTT	CASSSGGATNTGELFF
TRBV2	16	.	TRBJ1-4	.	TGTGCCAGCAGTATGATAGTCGGGGGGCTTAATGAAAAACTGTTTTTT	CASSMIVGGLNEKLFF
TRBV3-1/TRBV3-2	21	TRBD1	TRBJ1-1	.	TGTGCCAGCAGCCAAGATCGGGTATGGTTTCGGGACAGGGGGCCGAACACTGAAGCTTTCTTT	CASSQDRVWFRDRGPNTEAFF